This TCR beta chain comes out of a study of CD8 T cells in ankylosing spondylitis. Study-wide findings and caveats: Past studies reported some motif variants in reactive arthritis synovial fluid and blood. Ankylosing spondylitis blood appeared to be characterized by a TCR beta motif of several highly homologous variants.

This clonotype was counted ten times or more. Its specificity is not known. With molecular barcodes, quantitative 5'-RACE was used to make the TCR beta libraries. TCRdb reprocessed the 5' RACE reads with MiXCR, giving one entry per CDR3 protein. The sample holds fewer than 550,000 distinct CDR3 sequences, about 5.7% seen once. Sequenced sample: blood, either unsorted or a sorted T cell fraction (not recorded which). The source of this sequence is a male donor with ankylosing spondylitis.

CDR3 coding DNA: TGTGCCAGCAGCTTAGCCCCTGGTCCTGTCGGCTACACCTTC. It translates to CASSLAPGPVGYTF. The rearrangement links TRBV7-2 to TRBJ1-2; D unclear. V was trimmed by 0 bases and J by 8 bases, leaving 13 bases between them. Germline V gene sequence: CDR1 SGHTA, CDR2 FQGNSA. The CDR3 length is 14 residues.